This is a list of T cell receptor beta chains from one sample in a study of cytomegalovirus exposure and HLA in healthy donors. Libraries were prepared by immunoSEQ multiplex PCR; TCRdb keeps only in-frame clonotypes and omits some of them. The data hold under 200,000 clones, with 84% observed a single time. Sequenced material: PBMCs. The receptors stem from a man younger than 40 in good health and CMV-seronegative. CDR3s include the opening cysteine and the closing phenylalanine or tryptophan. A D gene is named only where the DNA matches it firmly. The size of a clone is reported for some rows only, either as once, few or many, or as a class for expanded clones.

CDR3: CASSQDYRSIEKLFF
DNA: TGCGCCAGCAGCCAAGATTATCGGTCTATTGAAAAACTGTTTTTT
D: NA
J: TRBJ1-4
size: few
V: TRBV4-3

CDR3: CASGKTVSYEQYF
DNA: TGTGCCAGCGGAAAGACAGTCTCCTACGAGCAGTACTTC
D: NA
J: TRBJ2-7
size: NA
V: TRBV2

CDR3: CASSDREGYEQYF
DNA: TGTGCCAGTAGCGACAGGGAAGGCTACGAGCAGTACTTC
D: TRBD1
J: TRBJ2-7
size: NA
V: TRBV19

CDR3: CASSSRLALNTGELFF
DNA: TGTGCCAGCAGCTCAAGACTAGCCTTGAACACCGGGGAGCTGTTTTTT
D: TRBD2
J: TRBJ2-2
size: NA
V: TRBV6-6

CDR3: CACRTTGITYGYTF
DNA: TGTGCCTGCAGAACTACAGGGATAACCTATGGCTACACCTTC
D: NA
J: TRBJ1-2
size: NA
V: TRBV30

CDR3: CASSLTTRSGEQYF
DNA: TGTGCCAGCAGCTTGACGACTAGGTCGGGGGAGCAGTACTTC
D: NA
J: TRBJ2-7
size: NA
V: TRBV5-4

CDR3: CASSQGLSAIQETQYF
DNA: TGCGCCAGCAGCCAAGGTTTATCAGCGATTCAAGAGACCCAGTACTTC
D: NA
J: TRBJ2-5
size: NA
V: TRBV4-1

CDR3: CASSQSRGSDTIYF
DNA: TGTGCCAGCAGCCAAAGCAGGGGGTCAGACACCATATATTTT
D: TRBD1
J: TRBJ1-3
size: NA
V: TRBV4-2

CDR3: CAIGPGTGGDEQYF
DNA: TGTGCCATCGGACCCGGGACAGGGGGCGACGAGCAGTACTTC
D: TRBD1
J: TRBJ2-7
size: NA
V: TRBV10-3

CDR3: CASSSRTSGLHEQFF
DNA: TGTGCCAGCAGCTCCAGGACTAGCGGGCTCCATGAGCAGTTCTTC
D: TRBD2
J: TRBJ2-1
size: NA
V: TRBV7-8

CDR3: CASSDPSRGSAYEQYF
DNA: TGTGCCAGTAGCGACCCCTCCCGTGGGAGCGCCTACGAGCAGTACTTC
D: NA
J: TRBJ2-7
size: NA
V: TRBV19

CDR3: CVSVASGGTQYF
DNA: TGTGTCAGCGTCGCTAGCGGGGGGACCCAGTACTTC
D: TRBD2
J: TRBJ2-5
size: NA
V: TRBV2

CDR3: CASRINRGTGELFF
DNA: TGTGCCAGCAGAATAAACAGGGGCACCGGGGAGCTGTTTTTT
D: TRBD1
J: TRBJ2-2
size: NA
V: TRBV7-6

CDR3: CASSLVMYEQYF
DNA: TGTGCCAGCAGCTTAGTTATGTACGAGCAGTACTTC
D: NA
J: TRBJ2-7
size: once
V: TRBV7-9

CDR3: CASRLNSPEQFF
DNA: TGTGCCAGCAGACTTAACAGTCCCGAGCAGTTCTTC
D: NA
J: TRBJ2-1
size: NA
V: TRBV6-6

CDR3: CASSLAGVDGELFF
DNA: TGCGCCAGCAGCTTAGCGGGGGTTGACGGGGAGCTGTTTTTT
D: TRBD2
J: TRBJ2-2
size: NA
V: TRBV5-1

CDR3: CASSSGVNEQFF
DNA: TGTGCCAGCAGTTCCGGGGTGAATGAGCAGTTCTTC
D: NA
J: TRBJ2-1
size: NA
V: TRBV27

CDR3: CASSPLSGLPNSEAFF
DNA: TGTGCCAGCTCACCATTAAGTGGTCTCCCAAACTCTGAAGCTTTCTTT
D: NA
J: TRBJ1-1
size: NA
V: TRBV18

CDR3: CASSYRGRSETQYF
DNA: TGTGCCAGCAGTTACCGCGGGAGAAGTGAGACCCAGTACTTC
D: TRBD2
J: TRBJ2-5
size: NA
V: TRBV6-5